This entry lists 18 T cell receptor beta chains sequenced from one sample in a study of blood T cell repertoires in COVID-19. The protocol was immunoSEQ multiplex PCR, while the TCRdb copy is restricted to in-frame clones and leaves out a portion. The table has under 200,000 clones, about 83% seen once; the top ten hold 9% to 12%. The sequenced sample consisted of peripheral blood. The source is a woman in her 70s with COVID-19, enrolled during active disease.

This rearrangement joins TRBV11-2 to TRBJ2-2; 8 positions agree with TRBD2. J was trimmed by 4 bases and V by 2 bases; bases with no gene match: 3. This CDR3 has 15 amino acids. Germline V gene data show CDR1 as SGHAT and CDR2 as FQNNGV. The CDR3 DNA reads TGTGCCAGCAGCTTACGGGGGGGGCCCACCGGGGAGCTGTTTTTT. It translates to CASSLRGGPTGELFF.

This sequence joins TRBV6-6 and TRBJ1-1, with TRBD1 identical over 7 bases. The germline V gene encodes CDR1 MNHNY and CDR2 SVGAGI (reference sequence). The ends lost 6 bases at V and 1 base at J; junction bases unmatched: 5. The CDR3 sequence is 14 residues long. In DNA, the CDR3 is TGTGCCAGCAGACCCCAGGGGGAGAACACTGAAGCTTTCTTT. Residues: CASRPQGENTEAFF.

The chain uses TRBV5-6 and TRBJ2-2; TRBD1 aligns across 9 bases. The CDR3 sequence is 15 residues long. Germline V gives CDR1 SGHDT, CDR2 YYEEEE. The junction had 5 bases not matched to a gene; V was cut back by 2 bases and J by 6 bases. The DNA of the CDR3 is TGTGCCAGCAGCTTCTGGGACAGGGTATCCGGGGAGCTGTTTTTT. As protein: CASSFWDRVSGELFF.

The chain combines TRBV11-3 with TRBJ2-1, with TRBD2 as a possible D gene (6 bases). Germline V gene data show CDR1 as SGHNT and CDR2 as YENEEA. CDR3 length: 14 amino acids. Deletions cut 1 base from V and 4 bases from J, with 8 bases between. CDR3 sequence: CASSLGGVYNEQFF. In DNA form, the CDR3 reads TGTGCCAGCAGCTTAGGCGGGGTGTACAATGAGCAGTTCTTC. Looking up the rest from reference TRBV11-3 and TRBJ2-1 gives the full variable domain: EAGVVQSPRYKIIEKKQPVAFWCNPISGHNTLYWYLQNLGQGPELLIRYENEEAVDDSQLPKDRFSAERLKGVDSTLKIQPAELGDSAVYLCASSLGGVYNEQFFGPGTRLTVL.

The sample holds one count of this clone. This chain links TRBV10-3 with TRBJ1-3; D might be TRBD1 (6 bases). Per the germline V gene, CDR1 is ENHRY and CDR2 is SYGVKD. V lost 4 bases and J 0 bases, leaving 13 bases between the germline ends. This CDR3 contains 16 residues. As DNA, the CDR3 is TGTGCCATCAGTGCTGGACAGCTCGCCTCTGGAAACACCATATATTTT. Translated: CAISAGQLASGNTIYF.

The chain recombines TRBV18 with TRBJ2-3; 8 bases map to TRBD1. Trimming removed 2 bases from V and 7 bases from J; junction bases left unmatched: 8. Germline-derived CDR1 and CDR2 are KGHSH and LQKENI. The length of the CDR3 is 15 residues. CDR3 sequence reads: CASSPVAGGAHTQYF. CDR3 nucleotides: TGTGCCAGCTCACCAGTAGCAGGGGGCGCGCATACGCAGTATTTT.

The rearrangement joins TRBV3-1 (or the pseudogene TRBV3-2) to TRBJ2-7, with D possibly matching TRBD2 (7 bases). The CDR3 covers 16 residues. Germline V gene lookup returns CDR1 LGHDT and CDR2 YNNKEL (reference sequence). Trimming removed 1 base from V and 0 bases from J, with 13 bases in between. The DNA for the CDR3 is TGTGCCAGCAGCCAAGCGGGGGGCCGAAACTCCTACGAGCAGTACTTC. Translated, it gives CASSQAGGRNSYEQYF.

CDR3 sequence reads: CASSQGALGVGRYF. CDR3 DNA: TGTGCCAGCAGCCAAGGCGCACTCGGAGTAGGCCGGTACTTC. The chain combines TRBV14 with TRBJ2-5, with D unresolved. The CDR3 is 14 residues long. Germline V gene lookup returns CDR1 SGHDN and CDR2 FVKESK. V was pared by 1 base and J by 13 bases, with 19 bases between.

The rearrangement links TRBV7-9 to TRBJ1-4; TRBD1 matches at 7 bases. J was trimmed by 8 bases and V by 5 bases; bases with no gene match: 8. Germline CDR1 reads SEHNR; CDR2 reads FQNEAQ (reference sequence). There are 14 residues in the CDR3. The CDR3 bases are TGTGCCAGCAGCCCTAGACAGGGTGGGGAAAAACTGTTTTTT. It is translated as CASSPRQGGEKLFF.

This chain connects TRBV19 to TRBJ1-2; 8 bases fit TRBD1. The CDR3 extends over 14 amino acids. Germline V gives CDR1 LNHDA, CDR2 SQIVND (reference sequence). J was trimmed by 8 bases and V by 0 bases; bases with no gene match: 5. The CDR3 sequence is CASSIEQGVAGYTF. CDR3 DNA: TGTGCCAGTAGTATAGAACAGGGGGTGGCCGGCTACACCTTC.

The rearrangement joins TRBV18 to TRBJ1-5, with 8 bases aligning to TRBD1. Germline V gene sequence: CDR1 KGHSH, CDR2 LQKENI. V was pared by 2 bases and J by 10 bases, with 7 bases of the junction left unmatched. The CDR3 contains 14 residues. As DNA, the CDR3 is TGTGCCAGCTCACCAGGGGACAGGTCGGGCCCCCAGCATTTT. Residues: CASSPGDRSGPQHF.

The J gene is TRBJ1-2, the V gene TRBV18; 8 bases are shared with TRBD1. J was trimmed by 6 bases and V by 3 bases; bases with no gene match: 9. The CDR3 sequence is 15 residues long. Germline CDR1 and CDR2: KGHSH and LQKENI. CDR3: CASSPNRGVVDGYTF. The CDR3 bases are TGTGCCAGCTCACCTAACAGGGGGGTAGTGGATGGCTACACCTTC.

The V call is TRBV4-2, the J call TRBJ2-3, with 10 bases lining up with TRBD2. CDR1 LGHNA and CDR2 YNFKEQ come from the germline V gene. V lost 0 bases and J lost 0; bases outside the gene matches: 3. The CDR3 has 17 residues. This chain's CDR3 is CASSQETSGSSTDTQYF. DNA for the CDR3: TGTGCCAGCAGCCAAGAGACTAGCGGGTCTAGCACAGATACGCAGTATTTT.

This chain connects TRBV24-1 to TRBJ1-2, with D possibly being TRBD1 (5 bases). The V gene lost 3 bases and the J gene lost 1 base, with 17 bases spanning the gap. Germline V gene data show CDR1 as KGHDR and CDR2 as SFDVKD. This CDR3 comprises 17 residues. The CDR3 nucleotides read TGTGCCACCAGTGATGGTTGGGGGGACGAGATTAACTATGGCTACACCTTC. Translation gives CATSDGWGDEINYGYTF.

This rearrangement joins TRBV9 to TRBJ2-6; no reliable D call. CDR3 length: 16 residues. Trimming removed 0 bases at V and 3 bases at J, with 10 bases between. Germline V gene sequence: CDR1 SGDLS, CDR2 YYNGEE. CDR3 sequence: CASSVVEFYGANVLTF. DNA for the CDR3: TGTGCCAGCAGCGTAGTTGAGTTCTATGGGGCCAACGTCCTGACTTTC.

CDR3 bases: TGTGCCAGCAGCTTTGGGGCTTGGGGCTACACCTTC. It yields the protein CASSFGAWGYTF. The V gene is TRBV5-4, the J gene TRBJ1-2; a weak D match, TRBD1 (5 bases). The ends were cut back, 2 bases at V and 8 bases at J, with 10 bases in the middle. The CDR3 runs to 12 residues. Germline-derived CDR1 and CDR2 are SGHNT and YYREEE (reference sequence).

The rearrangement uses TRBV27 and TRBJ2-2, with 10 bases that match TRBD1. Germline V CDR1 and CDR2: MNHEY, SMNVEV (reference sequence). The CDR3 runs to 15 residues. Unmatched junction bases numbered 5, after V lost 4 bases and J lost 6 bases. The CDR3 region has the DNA TGTGCCAGCAGTTCGCGGACAGGGGGGCCCGGGGAGCTGTTTTTT. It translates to CASSSRTGGPGELFF.

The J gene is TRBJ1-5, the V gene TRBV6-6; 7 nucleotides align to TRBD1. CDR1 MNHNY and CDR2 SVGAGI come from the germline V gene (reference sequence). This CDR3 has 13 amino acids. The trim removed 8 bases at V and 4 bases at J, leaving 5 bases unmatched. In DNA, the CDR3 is TGTGCCAGCGTCCAGGGGGTAAATCAGCCCCAGCATTTT. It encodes CASVQGVNQPQHF.